This entry is about one T cell receptor (beta chain). What it recognizes is unknown. The germline gene is not matched at one end of the junction; a read error may be the cause. The CDR3 contains 16 residues. Germline V CDR1 and CDR2: SEHNR, FQNEAQ (reference sequence). Roughly 210 ng DNA, about 28,000 T cell genomes, went into each sorted-subset replicate PCR. TCRdb's table, derived via immunoSEQ multiplex PCR, lists solely in-frame clones and lacks some. The profile shows around 1 million clones, over 60% of them singletons. The data were obtained in a study of shared clonotypes between healthy human individuals. Whole-study results and caveats: A generally larger estimated richness was seen in naive subsets than in memory subsets.

J is TRBJ2-3 and V is TRBV7-9; 10 nucleotides match TRBD2. The TCR originated in a man younger than 35 in good health. Sequencing was done on a sample of memory CD4+ T cells sorted from blood. The subset denotes: CD45RA-negative fraction. The CDR3 nucleotides are TGTGCCAGCAGTTTAGGGAGCGGGGGGGTCACAGATACGCAGTATTTT. Its protein product is CASSLGSGGVTDTQYF.